The source of this TCR beta chain is a study of read filtering for tumor transcriptome and immune sequencing. Molecular barcoded adaptors covering alpha/delta and beta/gamma chains were used on about 390 ng RNA. TCRdb re-analysed the reads in MiXCR, keeping a single row per CDR3 protein. The sample lists 35,000 to 50,000 distinct CDR3 sequences; roughly 10% were seen once. This clonotype was found many times. Sequencing input: a population of CD138-negative cells sorted from bone marrow. The receptor's source is a donor aged 40 or older with multiple myeloma.

CDR3 protein: CSVDRTGDNTGELFF. The CDR3 coding sequence is TGCAGCGTTGACCGAACAGGTGATAACACCGGGGAGCTGTTTTTT. V gene TRBV29-1 combines with J gene TRBJ2-2, with D tentatively TRBD1 (5 bases). The CDR3 runs 15 residues. Trimming removed 3 bases from V and 2 bases from J, with 13 bases in between. The germline CDR1 and CDR2 sequences are SQVTM and ANQGSEA.